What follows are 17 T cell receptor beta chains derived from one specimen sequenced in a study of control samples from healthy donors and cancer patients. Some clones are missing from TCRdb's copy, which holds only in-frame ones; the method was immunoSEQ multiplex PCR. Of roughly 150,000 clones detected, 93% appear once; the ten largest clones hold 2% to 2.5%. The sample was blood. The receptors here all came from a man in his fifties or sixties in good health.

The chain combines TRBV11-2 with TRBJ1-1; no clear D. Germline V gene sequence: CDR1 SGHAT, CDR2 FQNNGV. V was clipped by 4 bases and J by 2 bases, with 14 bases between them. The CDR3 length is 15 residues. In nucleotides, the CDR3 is TGTGCCAGCAGCTCCTCCTACACGGCAAACACTGAAGCTTTCTTT. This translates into CASSSSYTANTEAFF.

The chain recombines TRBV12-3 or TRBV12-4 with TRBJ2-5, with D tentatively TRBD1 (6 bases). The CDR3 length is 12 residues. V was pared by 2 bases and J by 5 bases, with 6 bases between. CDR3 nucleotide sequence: TGTGCCAGCAGTTTAAGGGGGGAGACCCAGTACTTC. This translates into CASSLRGETQYF.

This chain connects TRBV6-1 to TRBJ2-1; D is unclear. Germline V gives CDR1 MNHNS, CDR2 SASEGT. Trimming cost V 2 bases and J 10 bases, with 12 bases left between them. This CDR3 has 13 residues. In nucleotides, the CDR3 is TGTGCCAGCAGTGAAATGAGAAGTAGCGAGCAGTTCTTC. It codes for CASSEMRSSEQFF.

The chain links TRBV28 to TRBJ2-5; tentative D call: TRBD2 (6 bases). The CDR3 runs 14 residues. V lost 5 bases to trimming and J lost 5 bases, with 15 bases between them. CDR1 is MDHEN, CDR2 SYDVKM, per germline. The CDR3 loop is CASSIGSPWETQYF. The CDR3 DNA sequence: TGTGCCAGCAGTATCGGGAGTCCATGGGAGACCCAGTACTTC. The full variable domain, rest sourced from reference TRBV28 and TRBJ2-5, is DVKVTQSSRYLVKRTGEKVFLECVQDMDHENMFWYRQDPGLGLRLIYFSYDVKMKEKGDIPEGYSVSREKKERFSLILESASTNQTSMYLCASSIGSPWETQYFGPGTRLLVL.

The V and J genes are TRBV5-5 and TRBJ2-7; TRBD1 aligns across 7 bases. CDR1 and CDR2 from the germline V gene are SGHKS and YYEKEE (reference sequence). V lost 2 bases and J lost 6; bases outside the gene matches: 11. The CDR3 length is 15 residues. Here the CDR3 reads CASSLRPGTASEQYF. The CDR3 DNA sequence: TGTGCCAGCAGCTTAAGACCCGGGACAGCAAGCGAGCAGTACTTC.

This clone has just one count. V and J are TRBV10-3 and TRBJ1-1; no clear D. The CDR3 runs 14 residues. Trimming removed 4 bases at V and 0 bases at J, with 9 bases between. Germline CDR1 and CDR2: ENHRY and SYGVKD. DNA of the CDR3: TGTGCCATCAGTGTGTCGCGCATGAACACTGAAGCTTTCTTT. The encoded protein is CAISVSRMNTEAFF.

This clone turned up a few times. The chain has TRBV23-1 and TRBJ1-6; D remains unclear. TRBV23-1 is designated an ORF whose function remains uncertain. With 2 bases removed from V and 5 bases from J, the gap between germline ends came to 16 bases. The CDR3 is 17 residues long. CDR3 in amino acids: CASSQPWRQRHNSPLHF. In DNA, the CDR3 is TGCGCCAGCAGTCAACCATGGCGGCAGCGGCATAATTCACCCCTCCACTTT.

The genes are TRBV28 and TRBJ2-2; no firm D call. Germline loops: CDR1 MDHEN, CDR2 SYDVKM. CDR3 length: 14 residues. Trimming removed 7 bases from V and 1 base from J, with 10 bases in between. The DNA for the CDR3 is TGTGCCAGCACCCGGAGAGTGAACACCGGGGAGCTGTTTTTT. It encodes CASTRRVNTGELFF.

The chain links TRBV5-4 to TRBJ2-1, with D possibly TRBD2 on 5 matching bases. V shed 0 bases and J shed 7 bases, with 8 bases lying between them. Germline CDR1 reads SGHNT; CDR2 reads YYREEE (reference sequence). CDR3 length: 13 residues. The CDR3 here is CASSLGSGNEQFF. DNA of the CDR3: TGTGCCAGCAGCTTGGGAAGCGGTAATGAGCAGTTCTTC.

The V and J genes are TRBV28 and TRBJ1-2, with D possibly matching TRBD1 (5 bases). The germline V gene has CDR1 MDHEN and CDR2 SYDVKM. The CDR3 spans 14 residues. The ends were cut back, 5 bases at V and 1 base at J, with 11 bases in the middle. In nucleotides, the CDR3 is TGTGCCAGCAGTCAAACCAGGGTTAACTATGGCTACACCTTC. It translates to CASSQTRVNYGYTF.

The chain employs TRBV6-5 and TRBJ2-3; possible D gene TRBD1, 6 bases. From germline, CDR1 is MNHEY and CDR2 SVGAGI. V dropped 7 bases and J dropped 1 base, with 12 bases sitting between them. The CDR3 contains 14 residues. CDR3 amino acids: CASTGHHRTDTQYF. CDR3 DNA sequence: TGTGCCAGCACGGGACACCACCGCACAGATACGCAGTATTTT.

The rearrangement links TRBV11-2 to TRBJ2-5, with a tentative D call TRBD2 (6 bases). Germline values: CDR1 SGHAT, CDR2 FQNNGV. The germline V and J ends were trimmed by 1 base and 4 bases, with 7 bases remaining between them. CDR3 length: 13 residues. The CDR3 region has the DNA TGTGCCAGCAGCTTAGCCGGGGGAGAGACCCAGTACTTC. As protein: CASSLAGGETQYF.

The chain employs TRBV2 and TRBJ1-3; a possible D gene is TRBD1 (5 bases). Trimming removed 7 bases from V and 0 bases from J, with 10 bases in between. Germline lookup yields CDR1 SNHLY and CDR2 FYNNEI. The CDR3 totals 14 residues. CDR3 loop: CASKGSVSGNTIYF. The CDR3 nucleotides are TGTGCCAGCAAGGGGTCCGTCTCTGGAAACACCATATATTTT.

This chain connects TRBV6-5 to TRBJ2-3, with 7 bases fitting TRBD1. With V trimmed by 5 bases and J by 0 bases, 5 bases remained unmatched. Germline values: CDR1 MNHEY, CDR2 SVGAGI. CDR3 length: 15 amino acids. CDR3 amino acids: CASSPGRGSTDTQYF. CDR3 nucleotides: TGTGCCAGCAGTCCGGGCAGGGGGAGCACAGATACGCAGTATTTT.

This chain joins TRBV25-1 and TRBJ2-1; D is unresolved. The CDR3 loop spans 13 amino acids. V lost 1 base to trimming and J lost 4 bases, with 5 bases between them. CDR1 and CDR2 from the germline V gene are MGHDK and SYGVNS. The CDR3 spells CASSELGYNEQFF. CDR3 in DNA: TGTGCCAGCAGTGAATTGGGGTACAATGAGCAGTTCTTC.

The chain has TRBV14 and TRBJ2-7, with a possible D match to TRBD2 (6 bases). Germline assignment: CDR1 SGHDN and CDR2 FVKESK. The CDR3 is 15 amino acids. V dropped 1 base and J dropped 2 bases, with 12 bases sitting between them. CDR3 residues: CASSQALGGAYEQYF. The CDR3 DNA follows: TGTGCCAGCAGCCAAGCCCTCGGAGGGGCCTACGAGCAGTACTTC.

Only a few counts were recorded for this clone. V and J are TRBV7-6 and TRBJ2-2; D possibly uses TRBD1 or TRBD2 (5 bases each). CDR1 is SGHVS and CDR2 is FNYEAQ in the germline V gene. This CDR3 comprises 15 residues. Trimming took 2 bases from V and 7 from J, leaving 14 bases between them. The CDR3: CASSLTGTPNGELFF. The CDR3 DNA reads TGTGCCAGCAGCTTAACGGGGACCCCGAACGGGGAGCTGTTTTTT.